The 5 T cell receptor beta chains below all came from one sample that was sequenced in a study of CD8+ T cells in alopecia areata. As the sequencing template, cDNA was produced by extracting RNA and reverse transcribing it. Here immunoSEQ multiplex PCR was the method, and the copy in TCRdb shows in-frame clones only, minus some. The sample has about 120,000 clones, none seen only once. Input material: lesional skin. Receptors originate from a C3H/HeJ mouse with alopecia areata. These mice share the MHC haplotype H2-k.

Points on this clone: Germline and genes: mouse. The CDR3 end lies 4 residues beyond the end of the read and is filled in from the germline J gene. The chain employs TRBV13-3 and TRBJ2-1; 10 bases agree with TRBD2. Unmatched junction bases numbered 5, after V lost 1 base and J lost 4 bases. Germline V gene data show CDR1 as NNHDY and CDR2 as SYVADS. The CDR3 consists of 16 residues. CDR3 DNA (partial): TGTGCCAGCAGTGATTCCTGGGGGGGCGCGTATGCT. Amino acids: CASSDSWGGAYA. The entire CDR3 sequence reads CASSDSWGGAYAEQFF.

This clone was seen many times. The gene symbols are mouse symbols. Coverage ceases 4 residues before the CDR3 finishes, and the germline J gene fills in the end. The chain links TRBV13-3 to TRBJ2-7; D gene unclear. The CDR3 length is 13 residues. The V gene's germline CDR1 is NNHDY and CDR2 SYVADS. Incomplete CDR3 DNA: TGTGCCAGCAGTGATGCTTTACAATAT. Its protein product is CASSDALQY. The entire CDR3 protein reads CASSDALQYEQYF.

The table lists this clone with a few counts. Here the gene names and germline are mouse. The sequence runs out 4 residues before the end of the CDR3; the remainder is reconstructed from the germline J gene. V usage is TRBV13-3 and J usage is TRBJ2-5; 8 bases fit TRBD2. This CDR3 has 14 residues. Trimming cost V 4 bases and J 3 bases; bases outside gene matches: 4. Germline V gene sequence: CDR1 NNHDY, CDR2 SYVADS. The CDR3: CASSTGLAQDTQYF. The CDR3 DNA, read in part, is TGTGCCAGCAGTACGGGACTGGCACAAGAC.

Points on this clone: Gene names are the mouse ones. The CDR3 end lies 4 residues beyond the end of the read and is filled in from the germline J gene. V gene TRBV13-3 combines with J gene TRBJ2-4; 7 bases line up with TRBD1. The J segment lost 2 bases and the V segment lost 3 bases, leaving 6 bases of the junction unmatched. CDR1 and CDR2 from the germline V gene are NNHDY and SYVADS. CDR3 length equals 15 residues. The CDR3 bases that were read are TGTGCCAGCAGTGTTATCCAGGGGGTTCAAAAC. Translated, it gives CASSVIQGVQN. The full CDR3 protein reads CASSVIQGVQNTLYF.

Concerning this clone itself: Mouse names are used for the genes. The read ends 4 residues early relative to the CDR3; the germline J gene fills the gap. The V call is TRBV1, the J call TRBJ1-1; D perhaps matches TRBD1 (5 bases). The germline CDR1 and CDR2 sequences are NSQYPW and LRSPGD (reference sequence). V shed 2 bases and J shed 1 base, with 8 bases lying between them. This CDR3 is built from 14 residues. Incomplete CDR3 DNA: TGCACCTGCAGTGCATCAGGGTTAAACACA. Protein sequence: CTCSASGLNT. Given in full, the CDR3 is CTCSASGLNTEVFF.